Sequencing of this T cell receptor beta chain was carried out in a study of T cell responses to AZD1222 COVID-19 vaccine. TCRdb's table, derived via immunoSEQ multiplex PCR, lists solely in-frame clones and lacks some. The table has over 140,000 clones, roughly 92% seen once. General study findings and limits: Close to half of all spike-specific TCRs reportedly target regions of the variants that are unmutated.

With regard to this clone: Its antigen is unidentified.

The germline V gene has CDR1 SNHLY and CDR2 FYNNEI. V lost 8 bases and J lost 0, with 14 bases in between. This CDR3 region has 16 residues. This material consisted of peripheral blood, taken on day 0 of AZD1222 vaccination. This chain joins TRBV2 and TRBJ2-6; D unclear. This receptor was taken from an adult in good health. DNA of the CDR3: TGTGCCAGCGGTAACCTAAAGTTCTCTGGGGCCAACGTCCTGACTTTC. Translating gives CASGNLKFSGANVLTF.